The 6 T cell receptor beta chains in this list originate from one sample, sequenced in a study of blood T cell repertoires in COVID-19. TCRdb's table, derived via immunoSEQ multiplex PCR, lists solely in-frame clones and lacks some. The table shows tens of thousands of clones, with 83% occurring only once. Sequenced material: peripheral blood. Receptor source: a man aged 25 to 40 with COVID-19, enrolled during active disease.

This chain joins TRBV19 and TRBJ2-1, with 7 bases matching TRBD1. Germline values: CDR1 LNHDA, CDR2 SQIVND (reference sequence). The CDR3 runs to 18 residues. V dropped 5 bases and J dropped 1; count of bases not matched to a gene: 14. CDR3 loop: CASSPSRVAGGSYNEQFF. In DNA form, the CDR3 reads TGTGCCAGTAGTCCTTCTCGGGTGGCAGGGGGTTCCTACAATGAGCAGTTCTTC.

The V and J genes are TRBV4-2 and TRBJ1-4; 7 bases match TRBD1. Germline CDR1 and CDR2: LGHNA and YNFKEQ. J gave up 8 bases and V 4 bases, and 10 bases lay outside the gene matches. This CDR3 contains 15 residues. CDR3 sequence: CASSPLDRVDEKLFF. In DNA, the CDR3 is TGTGCCAGCAGCCCTCTAGACAGGGTGGACGAAAAACTGTTTTTT.

This rearrangement joins TRBV10-1 to TRBJ1-1, with D hard to call. Trimming removed 2 bases at V and 3 bases at J, with 7 bases between. From germline, CDR1 is WNHNN and CDR2 SYGVQD (reference sequence). The CDR3 has 13 amino acids. The CDR3 sequence is CASSENGDTEAFF. DNA of the CDR3: TGCGCCAGCAGTGAGAACGGTGACACTGAAGCTTTCTTT.

This chain uses TRBV5-6 with TRBJ2-7; 12 bases are a match to TRBD2. CDR1 and CDR2 from the germline V gene are SGHDT and YYEEEE. Trimming cost V 0 bases and J 2 bases; bases outside gene matches: 12. The CDR3 spans 19 residues. In DNA, the CDR3 is TGTGCCAGCAGCTTGGAATTCGGGACTAGCGGGTTTTCAACCTACGAGCAGTACTTC. Translation gives CASSLEFGTSGFSTYEQYF.

The chain employs TRBV27 and TRBJ2-7; tentatively, D is TRBD1 (5 bases). The germline V gene encodes CDR1 MNHEY and CDR2 SMNVEV (reference sequence). Trimming took 5 bases from V and 7 from J, leaving 12 bases between them. The CDR3 contains 12 residues. In DNA, the CDR3 is TGTGCCAGCAGTCGCCCAGGGTCTGAGCAGTACTTC. Translated: CASSRPGSEQYF.

This chain connects TRBV7-2 to TRBJ2-7; TRBD2 matches 7 bases. The CDR3 sequence is 14 residues long. The germline V gene has CDR1 SGHTA and CDR2 FQGNSA. The junction had 11 bases not matched to a gene; V was cut back by 5 bases and J by 7 bases. As DNA, the CDR3 is TGTGCCAGCAGCGCCTCAAGCGGGACGTGGGAGCAGTACTTC. Residues: CASSASSGTWEQYF.